This T cell receptor beta chain was observed in a study of blood T cells in healthy people across ages. This clonotype came up a few times. Primers used in a second PCR of roughly 6 to 12 cycles were a sample-barcoded 5' primer and a J-beta primer mix. TCRdb called the 5' RACE reads again in MiXCR, with one record for every CDR3 protein. The sample yields some 1.1 million distinct CDR3 sequences, roughly two fifths seen once. Germline V lookup: CDR1 DFQATT, CDR2 SNEGSKA (reference sequence). Deletions cut 5 bases from V and 1 base from J, with 14 bases between. The CDR3 runs to 14 residues. Each sample yielded at least 6 micrograms of PBMC total RNA.

This chain uses TRBV20-1 with TRBJ2-5, with D possibly being TRBD1 (6 bases). The sequence came from a young man in good health. Material: blood. CDR3 amino acids: CSAYGTGLQETQYF. Written as DNA, the CDR3 is TGCAGTGCTTATGGAACAGGGCTCCAAGAGACCCAGTACTTC.